Listed here are 6 T cell receptor beta chains from one sample, sequenced in a study of blood T cell repertoires in COVID-19. Sequenced by immunoSEQ multiplex PCR; TCRdb stores in-frame clones only, minus some. The sample holds approximately 350,000 clones, about four fifths seen once. Sequencing input: PBMCs or T cells enriched from blood (not recorded which). Receptors were obtained from a woman between 45 and 60 years old who had recovered from COVID-19.

This clone appeared once. The chain carries TRBV29-1 and TRBJ1-1; TRBD1 agrees at 7 bases. CDR1 SQVTM and CDR2 ANQGSEA come from the germline V gene. This CDR3 has 14 amino acids. V lost 1 base to trimming and J lost 2 bases; unmatched junction nucleotides: 4. The CDR3: CSVEVGTANTEAFF. DNA of the CDR3: TGCAGCGTTGAAGTCGGGACAGCTAACACTGAAGCTTTCTTT.

This clone has just a few counts. The genes are TRBV15 and TRBJ1-1; weak D call: TRBD1 (6 bases). V shed 6 bases and J shed 11 bases, with 19 bases lying between them. CDR3 size: 13 residues. Germline V gene data show CDR1 as LNHNV and CDR2 as YYDKDF (reference sequence). CDR3 sequence: CATRKSSRTEAFF. The CDR3 DNA is TGTGCCACCAGAAAATCGAGTAGGACAGAGGCTTTCTTT.

The chain couples TRBV30 to TRBJ1-2; a possible D gene is TRBD1 (6 bases). Germline CDR1 reads GTSNPN; CDR2 reads SVGIG (reference sequence). The germline V and J ends were trimmed by 0 bases and 10 bases, with 9 bases remaining between them. The CDR3 runs 11 residues. In nucleotides, the CDR3 is TGTGCCTGGAGTGTACGGGGGGCCTACACCTTC. Translation gives CAWSVRGAYTF.

The chain has TRBV6-1 and TRBJ1-2, with a tentative D call TRBD1 (5 bases). Germline CDR1 reads MNHNS; CDR2 reads SASEGT. The CDR3 runs 16 residues. Trimming stripped 2 bases from V and 2 bases from J, with 15 bases between. Written as DNA, the CDR3 is TGTGCCAGCAGTGAATATAGGACAAAACCAAACTATGGCTACACCTTC. It is translated as CASSEYRTKPNYGYTF.

The rearrangement uses TRBV7-9 and TRBJ1-4; 7 bases are shared with TRBD1. The CDR3 has 18 amino acids. V lost 4 bases and J lost 0; bases outside the gene matches: 11. The germline gives CDR1 SEHNR, CDR2 FQNEAQ (reference sequence). This CDR3 is CASSSPGQSFATNEKLFF. The CDR3 region has the DNA TGTGCCAGCAGCTCACCGGGACAGTCCTTCGCAACTAATGAAAAACTGTTTTTT.

This chain connects TRBV29-1 to TRBJ1-1; 8 bases line up with TRBD1. This CDR3 has 16 amino acids. Unmatched junction bases numbered 15, after V lost 4 bases and J lost 5 bases. Germline CDR1 reads SQVTM; CDR2 reads ANQGSEA. The CDR3 protein is CSVVGAPGGGFTEAFF. CDR3 DNA: TGCAGCGTTGTAGGGGCTCCAGGGGGCGGTTTTACTGAAGCTTTCTTT.